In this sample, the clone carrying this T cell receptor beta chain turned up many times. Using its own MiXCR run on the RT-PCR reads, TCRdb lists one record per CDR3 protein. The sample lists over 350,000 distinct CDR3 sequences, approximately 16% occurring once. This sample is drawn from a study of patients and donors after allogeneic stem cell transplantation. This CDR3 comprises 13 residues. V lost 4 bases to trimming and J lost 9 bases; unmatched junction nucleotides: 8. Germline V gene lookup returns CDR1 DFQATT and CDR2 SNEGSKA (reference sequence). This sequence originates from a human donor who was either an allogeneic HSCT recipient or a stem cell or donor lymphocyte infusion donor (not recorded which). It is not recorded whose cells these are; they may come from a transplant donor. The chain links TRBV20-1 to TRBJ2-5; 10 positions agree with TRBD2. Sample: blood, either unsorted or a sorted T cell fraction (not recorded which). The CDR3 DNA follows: TGCAGTGCTAACCTAGCGGGAGTTGCGGCCCAGTACTTC. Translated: CSANLAGVAAQYF.